In its sample, the clone carrying this TCR beta chain was seen many times. The entry originates in a study of T cells in Graves' hyperthyroidism and ophthalmopathy. CDR1 and CDR2 (germline): DFQATT, SNEGSKA (reference sequence). CDR3 length equals 14 residues. V lost 0 bases and J lost 7, with 13 bases in between. Amplified TCR beta CDR3 regions derived from RNA transcripts. Carried out on the TCR CDR3, a first-round RT-PCR used the HTBI primer set. A single record per CDR3 protein comes from TCRdb applying MiXCR to the multiplex PCR reads. This table has 550,000 to 700,000 distinct CDR3 sequences, about 15% appearing once.

Sequencing was performed on blood. This TCR was recovered from a woman aged 40 to 55 with Graves' ophthalmopathy. The rearrangement links TRBV20-1 to TRBJ1-5; D not certain. This chain's CDR3 is CSAREDSLRQPQHF. The DNA of the CDR3 is TGCAGTGCTAGAGAAGATTCCCTGCGGCAGCCCCAGCATTTT.